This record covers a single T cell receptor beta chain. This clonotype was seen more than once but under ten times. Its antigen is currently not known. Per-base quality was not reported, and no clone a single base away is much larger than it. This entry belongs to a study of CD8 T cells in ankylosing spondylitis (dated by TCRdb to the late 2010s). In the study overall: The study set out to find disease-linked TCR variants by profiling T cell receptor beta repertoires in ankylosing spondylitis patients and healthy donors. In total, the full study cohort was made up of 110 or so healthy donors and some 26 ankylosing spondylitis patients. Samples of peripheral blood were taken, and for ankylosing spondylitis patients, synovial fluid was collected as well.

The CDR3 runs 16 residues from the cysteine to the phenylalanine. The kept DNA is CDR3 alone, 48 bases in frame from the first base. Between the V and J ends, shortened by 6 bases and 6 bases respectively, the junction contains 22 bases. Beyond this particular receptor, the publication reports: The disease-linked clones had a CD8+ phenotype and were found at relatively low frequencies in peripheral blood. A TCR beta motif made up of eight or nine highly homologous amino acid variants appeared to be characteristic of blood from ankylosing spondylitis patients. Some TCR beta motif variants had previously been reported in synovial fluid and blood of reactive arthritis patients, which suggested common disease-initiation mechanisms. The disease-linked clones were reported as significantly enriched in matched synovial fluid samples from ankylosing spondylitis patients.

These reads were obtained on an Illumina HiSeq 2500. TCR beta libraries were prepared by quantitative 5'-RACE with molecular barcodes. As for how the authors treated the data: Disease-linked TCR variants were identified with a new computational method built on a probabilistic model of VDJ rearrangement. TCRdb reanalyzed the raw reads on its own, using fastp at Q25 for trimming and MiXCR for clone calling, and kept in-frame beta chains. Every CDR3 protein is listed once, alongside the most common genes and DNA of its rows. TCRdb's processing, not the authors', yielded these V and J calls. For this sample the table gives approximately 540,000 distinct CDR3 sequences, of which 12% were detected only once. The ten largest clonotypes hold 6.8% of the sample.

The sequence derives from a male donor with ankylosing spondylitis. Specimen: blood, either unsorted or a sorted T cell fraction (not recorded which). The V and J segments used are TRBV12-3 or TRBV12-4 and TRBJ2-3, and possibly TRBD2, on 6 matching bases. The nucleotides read TGTGCCAGCAGAACACCGCCGGACGGGAGTAGGGATACGCAGTATTTT. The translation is CASRTPPDGSRDTQYF.